The 30 T cell receptor beta chains in this list originate from one sample, sequenced in a study of T cell repertoires in aging, cancer and after chemotherapy. Amplification of TCR beta used genomic DNA extracted from peripheral blood. TRB rearrangements spanning V, D and J were amplified using mixed TRB-A/B primers. TCRdb ran MiXCR on the multiplex PCR reads and lists one entry per CDR3 protein. The data contain about 2,900 distinct CDR3 sequences, 25% to 35% of them seen just once; the ten biggest clones take up 60% to 80%. Sequencing used blood. The source is a human donor with a solid tumor.

This clonotype was seen more than once but under ten times. This sequence joins TRBV18 and TRBJ2-7; TRBD1 aligns across 8 bases. The CDR3 runs to 14 residues. V was clipped by 3 bases and J by 4 bases; unmatched bases: 5. Per the germline V gene, CDR1 is KGHSH and CDR2 is LQKENI. In nucleotides, the CDR3 is TGTGCCAGCTCACCGGCCAGGGGGCTTTACGAGCAGTACTTC. It is translated as CASSPARGLYEQYF.

The genes are TRBV18 and TRBJ2-2; 8 bases align to TRBD2. The V gene end was trimmed by 8 bases and the J gene end by 1 base; junction bases not matched to a gene: 12. CDR3 length: 17 amino acids. Germline V gene data show CDR1 as KGHSH and CDR2 as LQKENI. CDR3 in amino acids: CASSKAPGLGNTGELFF. As DNA, the CDR3 is TGTGCCAGCAGCAAAGCTCCGGGACTAGGGAACACCGGGGAGCTGTTTTTT.

This clonotype was seen only a few times. The chain carries TRBV12-3 or TRBV12-4 and TRBJ2-2, with TRBD1 matching over 9 bases. V was pared by 6 bases and J by 7 bases, with 9 bases of the junction left unmatched. This CDR3 contains 15 residues. CDR3: CASRPMGQGGGELFF. Here the CDR3 DNA reads TGTGCCAGCAGACCAATGGGACAGGGTGGCGGGGAGCTGTTTTTT.

This chain connects TRBV18 to TRBJ1-6; D might be TRBD1 (5 bases). Between the trimmed V and J ends, which lost 3 bases and 10 bases, there was a span of 25 bases. CDR1 is KGHSH, CDR2 LQKENI, per germline. The CDR3 has 18 amino acids. The CDR3 region is CASSPLPIGHGGESPLHF. The CDR3 DNA is TGTGCCAGCTCACCCCTTCCGATAGGACATGGTGGAGAATCACCCCTCCACTTT. Looking up the rest from reference TRBV18 and TRBJ1-6 gives the full variable domain: NAGVMQNPRHLVRRRGQEARLRCSPMKGHSHVYWYRQLPEEGLKFMVYLQKENIIDESGMPKERFSAEFPKEGPSILRIQQVVRGDSAAYFCASSPLPIGHGGESPLHFGNGTRLTVT.

In its sample, this clonotype was seen a few times. The chain links TRBV5-1 to TRBJ2-7; perhaps D is TRBD1 or TRBD2 (5 bases each). CDR3 size: 14 residues. Germline V gene data show CDR1 as SGHRS and CDR2 as YFSETQ. Trimming removed 1 base at V and 0 bases at J, with 8 bases between. Here the CDR3 reads CASSLFGGSYEQYF. In DNA form, the CDR3 reads TGCGCCAGCAGCTTGTTTGGGGGCTCCTACGAGCAGTACTTC.

CDR3 residues: CATDRGLGGANVLTF. CDR3 sequence (DNA): TGTGCCACAGACAGGGGGCTAGGAGGGGCCAACGTCCTGACTTTC. The chain joins TRBV28 to TRBJ2-6, with 10 bases matching TRBD1. The germline V gene has CDR1 MDHEN and CDR2 SYDVKM. The V segment lost 10 bases and the J segment 4 bases; nucleotides outside the gene matches: 7. The CDR3 loop spans 15 amino acids.

The chain joins TRBV20-1 to TRBJ1-3; D possibly corresponds to TRBD1 (5 bases). V was pared by 0 bases and J by 4 bases, with 10 bases between. CDR1 DFQATT and CDR2 SNEGSKA come from the germline V gene (reference sequence). The CDR3 totals 14 residues. Here the CDR3 DNA reads TGCAGTGCTAGAGAAAGAGGGGTAGGAAACACCATATATTTT. It translates to CSARERGVGNTIYF.

V gene TRBV27 combines with J gene TRBJ2-1; the D gene is possibly TRBD2 (7 bases). Trimming shortened V by 4 bases and J by 7 bases, and 20 bases separated the two germline ends. The germline gives CDR1 MNHEY, CDR2 SMNVEV (reference sequence). This CDR3 is built from 16 residues. CDR3 in amino acids: CASSWLGGQGGNEQFF. The CDR3 DNA reads as TGTGCCAGCAGTTGGCTGGGGGGGCAGGGAGGGAATGAGCAGTTCTTC.

V and J are TRBV6-5 and TRBJ1-6, with D unresolved. V lost 7 bases to trimming and J lost 6 bases, with 13 bases between them. This CDR3 is built from 14 residues. Germline values: CDR1 MNHEY, CDR2 SVGAGI. The CDR3 reads CASTTGGRNSPLHF. DNA for the CDR3: TGTGCCAGCACTACGGGCGGTCGTAATTCACCCCTCCACTTT.

The chain joins TRBV29-1 to TRBJ2-3; 8 bases are shared with TRBD1. V lost 2 bases, J lost 6 bases, and 7 bases stayed unmatched. Germline CDR1 and CDR2: SQVTM and ANQGSEA. The CDR3 has 14 amino acids. CDR3 in amino acids: CSVELQGAGDTQYF. DNA of the CDR3: TGCAGCGTTGAACTTCAGGGGGCCGGGGATACGCAGTATTTT.

The chain employs TRBV7-9 and TRBJ1-3, with 7 bases that match TRBD1. Per germline, CDR1 SEHNR and CDR2 FQNEAQ (reference sequence). The CDR3 is 15 residues long. V shed 5 bases, J shed 4 bases, and the junction held 8 bases outside the gene matches. CDR3 bases: TGTGCCAGCAGCGCTGCAGGGGGATCCGGAAACACCATATATTTT. Its protein is CASSAAGGSGNTIYF.

The table lists this clonotype with a few counts. V usage is TRBV6-5 and J usage is TRBJ1-2, with D uncertain. The CDR3 length is 13 residues. Trimming took off 5 bases at V and 7 bases at J, with 14 bases between the two ends. The germline CDR1 and CDR2 sequences are MNHEY and SVGAGI. The CDR3 reads CASSPSPDGGYTF. The CDR3 region has the DNA TGTGCCAGCAGTCCCTCCCCGGACGGTGGCTACACCTTC.

The rearrangement links TRBV20-1 to TRBJ2-1; 8 nucleotides match TRBD2. Germline loops: CDR1 DFQATT, CDR2 SNEGSKA (reference sequence). Losses at the gene ends were 5 bases for V and 3 bases for J; bases not matched to a gene: 6. The CDR3 has 14 amino acids. CDR3 loop: CSAGGGPLYNEQFF. DNA for the CDR3: TGCAGTGCTGGCGGGGGGCCTCTCTACAATGAGCAGTTCTTC.

The rearrangement uses TRBV5-1 and TRBJ1-5; D gene ambiguous. Trimming shortened V by 2 bases and J by 0 bases, and 15 bases separated the two germline ends. This CDR3 spans 17 amino acids. CDR1 is SGHRS and CDR2 is YFSETQ in the germline V gene. CDR3: CASSFRGPQISNQPQHF. For the CDR3, the DNA is TGCGCCAGCAGCTTTCGTGGCCCTCAAATTAGCAATCAGCCCCAGCATTTT.

In regard to this clonotype: No conserved phenylalanine or tryptophan ends this CDR3, so it is likely a read error. The V gene is TRBV6-5, the J gene TRBJ2-5, with TRBD1 as a possible D gene (6 bases). CDR1 is MNHEY and CDR2 is SVGAGI in the germline V gene. The V gene lost 2 bases and the J gene lost 4 bases, with 14 bases spanning the gap. The CDR3 is 15 amino acids. In DNA, the CDR3 is TGTGCCAGCAGTTACCACGCAGGGGCTGGAGAGACCCAGTACTTA. This encodes CASSYHAGAGETQYL.

This clonotype was counted between two and nine times. The rearrangement links TRBV13 to TRBJ1-6, with 7 bases lining up with TRBD1. CDR3 length equals 18 residues. CDR1 and CDR2 (germline): PRHDT, FYEKMQ (reference sequence). The J segment lost 5 bases and the V segment lost 3 bases, leaving 13 bases of the junction unmatched. CDR3 sequence reads: CASSFATGMRVNNSPLHF. DNA for the CDR3: TGTGCCAGCAGCTTTGCGACAGGGATGAGGGTTAATAATTCACCCCTCCACTTT.

V usage is TRBV6-1 and J usage is TRBJ2-4; weak D call: TRBD2 (7 bases). CDR1 is MNHNS, CDR2 SASEGT, per germline. Trimming removed 7 bases at V and 7 bases at J, with 17 bases between. The CDR3 loop spans 14 amino acids. The CDR3 sequence is CASTKEGGANIQYF. In DNA form, the CDR3 reads TGTGCCAGCACTAAAGAGGGGGGGGCGAACATTCAGTACTTC.

By its share, this clonotype is medium-sized. The genes are TRBV6-5 and TRBJ1-2, with D possibly being TRBD1 (6 bases). The germline V and J ends were trimmed by 5 bases and 8 bases, with 15 bases remaining between them. CDR3 length equals 13 residues. In germline, CDR1 is MNHEY, CDR2 SVGAGI. CDR3 sequence reads: CASSITGYKGYTF. As DNA, the CDR3 is TGTGCCAGCAGTATTACAGGGTACAAAGGCTACACCTTC.

The sample holds a few counts of this clonotype. The chain couples TRBV18 to TRBJ1-5; D gene unclear. This CDR3 is 12 amino acids long. Trimming shortened V by 6 bases and J by 8 bases, and 11 bases separated the two germline ends. Germline CDR1 and CDR2: KGHSH and LQKENI. This CDR3 is CASSDDAEPQHF. CDR3 nucleotide sequence: TGTGCCAGCTCGGACGACGCGGAGCCCCAGCATTTT.

Remarks on this clonotype: This may come from a read error, since a much larger clone is one base off. This sequence joins TRBV29-1 and TRBJ2-5; D assignment may be TRBD1 or TRBD2 (5 bases each). The CDR3 has 15 amino acids. Germline lookup yields CDR1 SQVTM and CDR2 ANQGSEA. The V end lost 4 bases, the J end lost 1 base, and 16 bases lay between the germline ends. The CDR3 DNA reads as TGCAGCGTTGCTCCCCTAGTGGGGACCCAAGAGACCCAGTACTTC. Encoded protein: CSVAPLVGTQETQYF.

By share of the sample, this clonotype is medium-sized. CDR3 protein: CASSMGYGTGELFF. DNA of the CDR3: TGTGCCAGTAGTATGGGTTACGGGACCGGGGAGCTGTTTTTT. The V gene is TRBV19, the J gene TRBJ2-2; D gene uncertain. Looked up from germline, CDR1 is LNHDA and CDR2 is SQIVND (reference sequence). Trimming cost V 3 bases and J 5 bases, with 10 bases left between them. There are 14 residues in the CDR3.

CDR3 sequence: CAWSVTGTEAFF. Written as DNA, the CDR3 is TGTGCCTGGAGTGTAACGGGAACTGAAGCTTTCTTT. The genes are TRBV30 and TRBJ1-1; D uncertain. Germline assignment: CDR1 GTSNPN and CDR2 SVGIG (reference sequence). The germline V and J ends were trimmed by 0 bases and 5 bases, with 7 bases remaining between them. There are 12 residues in the CDR3.

The gene calls are TRBV19 and TRBJ1-4, with TRBD1 identical over 9 bases. V gave up 6 bases and J gave up 7 bases; unmatched junction bases: 9. CDR1 and CDR2 (germline): LNHDA, SQIVND (reference sequence). The CDR3 runs 15 residues. CDR3 DNA: TGTGCCAGTAGCGGACAGGGGAACCAGGGTGAAAAACTGTTTTTT. Translation gives CASSGQGNQGEKLFF. Filled out from reference TRBV19 and TRBJ1-4, the complete variable domain reads DGGITQSPKYLFRKEGQNVTLSCEQNLNHDAMYWYRQDPGQGLRLIYYSQIVNDFQKGDIAEGYSVSREKKESFPLTVTSAQKNPTAFYLCASSGQGNQGEKLFFGSGTQLSVL.

This clonotype came up a few times. The gene calls are TRBV7-6 and TRBJ2-3, with unresolved D. V dropped 8 bases and J dropped 7 bases, with 10 bases sitting between them. The length of the CDR3 is 11 residues. Germline V gene data show CDR1 as SGHVS and CDR2 as FNYEAQ. CDR3 nucleotides: TGTGCCAGCGGAATTGGGAATACGCAGTATTTT. Protein: CASGIGNTQYF.

This clonotype was counted only a few times. This chain joins TRBV6-5 and TRBJ2-7; 13 nucleotides line up with TRBD2. The CDR3 runs 17 residues. Germline V gene data show CDR1 as MNHEY and CDR2 as SVGAGI. With 6 bases clipped from V and 5 bases from J, the junction kept 13 bases outside the gene matches. The CDR3 coding sequence is TGTGCCAGCAGACCTACTAGCGGGGGGGTATCAAAGAACGAGCAGTACTTC. It encodes CASRPTSGGVSKNEQYF.

The J gene is TRBJ1-2, the V gene TRBV10-3, with TRBD1 matching over 9 bases. Germline V gene sequence: CDR1 ENHRY, CDR2 SYGVKD. V lost 10 bases, J lost 2 bases, and 8 bases stayed unmatched. The CDR3 has 14 residues. The CDR3 DNA sequence: TGTGCCAGCAGAAGACAGGGGGACAACTATGGCTACACCTTC. It translates to CASRRQGDNYGYTF.

The genes are TRBV7-2 and TRBJ1-3; D may be TRBD1 (5 bases). With 5 bases removed from V and 4 bases from J, the gap between germline ends came to 21 bases. The CDR3 spans 17 residues. Germline CDR1 SGHTA, CDR2 FQGNSA. The DNA of the CDR3 is TGTGCCAGCAGCCAGTTTTTTCTATCGAGACAGGGAAACACCATATATTTT. Its translation: CASSQFFLSRQGNTIYF.

This clonotype qualifies as medium-sized. The rearrangement uses TRBV12-3 or TRBV12-4 and TRBJ2-1, with D perhaps given as TRBD1 or TRBD2 (6 bases each). The CDR3 sequence is 12 residues long. V lost 3 bases, J lost 8 bases, and 8 bases lay in between. CDR3 protein: CASSFGGYEQFF. The CDR3 region has the DNA TGTGCCAGCAGTTTCGGGGGCTATGAGCAGTTCTTC.

The V gene is TRBV28, the J gene TRBJ2-1; 12 nucleotides line up with TRBD2. CDR3 length: 15 amino acids. CDR1 and CDR2 from the germline V gene are MDHEN and SYDVKM. After removal of 7 bases from V and 5 bases from J, the junction contained 6 bases not matched to a gene. The DNA for the CDR3 is TGTGCCAGCACACTACTAGCGGGGGGTAACAATGAGCAGTTCTTC. It translates to CASTLLAGGNNEQFF. Full variable domain (rest looked up from reference TRBV28 and TRBJ2-1): DVKVTQSSRYLVKRTGEKVFLECVQDMDHENMFWYRQDPGLGLRLIYFSYDVKMKEKGDIPEGYSVSREKKERFSLILESASTNQTSMYLCASTLLAGGNNEQFFGPGTRLTVL.

This clonotype was seen more than once but under ten times. This sequence joins TRBV12-3 or TRBV12-4 and TRBJ2-1; 7 positions agree with TRBD1. This CDR3 has 15 residues. Trimming at V came to 6 bases and at J to 4 bases, leaving 9 bases not matched to a gene. The CDR3 spells CASSSPGQQYNEQFF. CDR3 nucleotides: TGTGCCAGCAGCTCTCCGGGACAGCAGTACAATGAGCAGTTCTTC.